This T cell receptor (beta chain) emerged from a study of shared T cell receptors in the human thymus (TCRdb year 2021). Background for the entire study: The study investigated the way shared, self-reactive T-cell receptor alpha chains are produced in the human thymus.

This clone appeared a single time. Its recognized antigen is unknown. Qualities for individual bases were not recorded, and no much larger clone is one base off. The CDR3, cysteine through phenylalanine, is 16 amino acids long. The entry retains the CDR3 DNA only, 48 bases that are in frame from base 1. The germline V gene sets CDR1 to SNHLY and CDR2 to FYNNEI. Trimming removed 3 bases from V and 1 base from J, leaving 15 bases between the germline ends. Libraries were prepared through the immunoSEQ multiplex PCR assay. TCRdb holds this immuneACCESS table with in-frame rearrangements only. Some clones are missing; in checked studies, unresolved V genes explain under half, and the rest has no known cause. The sample table lists over 350,000 clones, approximately 95% of them with a count of one. Approximately 0.02% of the sample rests with the top ten.

The material sequenced was thymocytes. This chain is built from TRBV2 and TRBJ1-2; the D gene is perhaps TRBD1, from 5 matching bases. This TCR came from a human donor. The CDR3 is CASSEGHRALNYGYTF. The DNA reads as follows: TGTGCCAGCAGTGAGGGGCACCGGGCCCTTAACTATGGCTACACCTTC.